Below, 27 T cell receptor beta chains from the same sample are listed, as sequenced in a study of CD8 T cells in ankylosing spondylitis. TCRdb analysed the 5' RACE reads with MiXCR anew, one entry per CDR3 protein. Of approximately 400,000 distinct CDR3 sequences detected, 25% to 30% appear once; the ten largest clones hold about 0.9%. The study, taken as a whole, reports: One TCR beta motif, made up of under ten highly homologous variants, appeared characteristic of ankylosing spondylitis blood.

These TCRs' antigens remain unknown. Sequenced sample: blood, either unsorted or a sorted T cell fraction (not recorded which). The receptors shown here come from a male donor with ankylosing spondylitis.

The rearrangement uses TRBV5-1 and TRBJ2-3; 8 nucleotides line up with TRBD2. CDR3 size: 14 residues. In germline, CDR1 is SGHRS, CDR2 YFSETQ. V dropped 7 bases and J dropped 0; count of bases not matched to a gene: 4. The CDR3 DNA reads as TGCGCCAGCCTAAGCGGGAGTAGCACAGATACGCAGTATTTT. Its protein is CASLSGSSTDTQYF. Variable domain in full (rest from reference TRBV5-1 and TRBJ2-3): KAGVTQTPRYLIKTRGQQVTLSCSPISGHRSVSWYQQTPGQGLQFLFEYFSETQRNKGNFPGRFSGRQFSNSRSEMNVSTLELGDSALYLCASLSGSSTDTQYFGPGTRLTVL.

V gene TRBV5-1 combines with J gene TRBJ2-3, with D perhaps TRBD2 (6 bases). The germline V gene has CDR1 SGHRS and CDR2 YFSETQ. Deletions cut 5 bases from V and 0 bases from J, with 13 bases between. The CDR3 length is 15 residues. The CDR3 sequence: CASSSTGTSTDTQYF. The CDR3 DNA sequence: TGCGCCAGCAGTTCAACCGGGACTAGCACAGATACGCAGTATTTT.

V usage is TRBV3-1 and J usage is TRBJ1-1, with 9 nucleotides matching TRBD1. The CDR3 sequence is 14 residues long. J lost 5 bases, V lost 4 bases, and 5 bases had no gene match. From germline, CDR1 is LGHDT and CDR2 YNNKEL (reference sequence). CDR3 DNA sequence: TGTGCCAGCAGCCGCCGGGACAGGGAAACTGAAGCTTTCTTT. As protein: CASSRRDRETEAFF.

This clonotype was seen more than once but under ten times. J is TRBJ1-5 and V is TRBV10-3; perhaps TRBD1 as D (6 bases). With 9 bases removed from V and 4 bases from J, the gap between germline ends came to 19 bases. The length of the CDR3 is 15 residues. Germline-derived CDR1 and CDR2 are ENHRY and SYGVKD. The CDR3 reads CAIRGSGAENQPQHF. Written as DNA, the CDR3 is TGTGCCATAAGAGGGTCGGGGGCGGAAAATCAGCCCCAGCATTTT.

A few counts support this clonotype. The gene calls are TRBV6-1 and TRBJ2-3; tentatively, D is TRBD1 or TRBD2 (5 bases each). The V gene lost 7 bases and the J gene lost 2 bases, with 10 bases spanning the gap. This CDR3 comprises 13 residues. Germline V gene sequence: CDR1 MNHNS, CDR2 SASEGT. CDR3 sequence (DNA): TGTGCCAGCACGGGACCAGCCACAGATACGCAGTATTTT. This sequence encodes CASTGPATDTQYF.

V and J are TRBV3-1 and TRBJ2-2; D is unclear. The V end lost 4 bases, the J end lost 0 bases, and 9 bases lay between the germline ends. Germline-derived CDR1 and CDR2 are LGHDT and YNNKEL (reference sequence). The CDR3 covers 15 residues. CDR3 DNA: TGTGCCAGCAGCCCTTCTTTGGCGAACACCGGGGAGCTGTTTTTT. This translates into CASSPSLANTGELFF. The full variable domain, rest sourced from reference TRBV3-1 and TRBJ2-2, is DTAVSQTPKYLVTQMGNDKSIKCEQNLGHDTMYWYKQDSKKFLKIMFSYNNKELIINETVPNRFSPKSPDKAHLNLHINSLELGDSAVYFCASSPSLANTGELFFGEGSRLTVL.

The chain uses TRBV11-3 and TRBJ2-2; TRBD1 might be the D (6 bases). The CDR3 is 17 amino acids. Trimming took 6 bases from V and 5 from J, leaving 22 bases between them. Germline CDR1 is SGHNT and CDR2 is YENEEA. Here the CDR3 DNA reads TGTGCCAGCAGTCGTACTCGGGACACCACGAGAACCGGGGAGCTGTTTTTT. Its protein is CASSRTRDTTRTGELFF.

This sequence joins TRBV20-1 and TRBJ2-3; D gene uncertain. Deletions cut 6 bases from V and 0 bases from J, with 16 bases between. CDR1 DFQATT and CDR2 SNEGSKA come from the germline V gene (reference sequence). This CDR3 comprises 15 residues. The CDR3 DNA reads as TGCAGTGCCCCCGCTACACCTAGAAGCACAGATACGCAGTATTTT. Translation gives CSAPATPRSTDTQYF.

This clonotype was detected only a few times. This chain links TRBV14 with TRBJ2-1; 7 bases match TRBD2. J gave up 7 bases and V 1 base, and 13 bases lay outside the gene matches. The CDR3 totals 17 residues. Germline V gives CDR1 SGHDN, CDR2 FVKESK. DNA of the CDR3: TGTGCCAGCAGCCAAGGGCTCGGGCTAGCGGCAGGGAATGAGCAGTTCTTC. It yields the protein CASSQGLGLAAGNEQFF.

This clonotype was seen repeatedly, ten times or more. The gene calls are TRBV12-3 or TRBV12-4 and TRBJ2-1; weak D call: TRBD2 (6 bases). V lost 5 bases to trimming and J lost 0 bases, with 17 bases between them. CDR3 length: 17 amino acids. CDR3 nucleotide sequence: TGTGCCAGCAGTCCCCCGGCGGGGAAGAGCTCCTACAATGAGCAGTTCTTC. Its translation is CASSPPAGKSSYNEQFF.

As to this clonotype: A much larger clone is a single base away; this may be a read error. The V call is TRBV7-2, the J call TRBJ1-5; TRBD1 aligns across 7 bases. V was pared by 1 base and J by 9 bases, with 9 bases of the junction left unmatched. CDR3 size: 15 residues. The germline gives CDR1 SGHTA, CDR2 FQGNSA. The CDR3 protein is CASSLVWQGDRPQHF. CDR3 nucleotides: TGTGCCAGCAGCTTAGTTTGGCAGGGGGATCGGCCCCAGCATTTT. Full variable domain (outside the CDR3, taken from reference TRBV7-2 and TRBJ1-5): GAGVSQSPSNKVTEKGKDVELRCDPISGHTALYWYRQSLGQGLEFLIYFQGNSAPDKSGLPSDRFSAERTGGSVSTLTIQRTQQEDSAVYLCASSLVWQGDRPQHFGDGTRLSIL.

The chain is built from TRBV6-1 and TRBJ2-5; a weak D match, TRBD1 (6 bases). The CDR3 is made up of 13 amino acids. With 6 bases removed from V and 5 bases from J, the gap between germline ends came to 13 bases. Germline CDR1 is MNHNS and CDR2 is SASEGT. In nucleotides, the CDR3 is TGTGCCAGCAGCCTTGGGACATATGAGACCCAGTACTTC. Translation gives CASSLGTYETQYF.

The chain employs TRBV19 and TRBJ2-7, with D unclear. Germline CDR1 is LNHDA and CDR2 is SQIVND (reference sequence). This CDR3 spans 14 amino acids. V shed 6 bases and J shed 0 bases, with 12 bases lying between them. Here the CDR3 DNA reads TGTGCCAGTAGGGCGGCGGCGAGCTCCTACGAGCAGTACGTC. It codes for CASRAAASSYEQYV.

This rearrangement joins TRBV4-1 to TRBJ2-2; 8 nucleotides agree with TRBD2. The CDR3 covers 16 residues. Germline loops: CDR1 MGHRA, CDR2 YSYEKL. With V trimmed by 3 bases and J by 2 bases, 5 bases remained unmatched. CDR3 coding DNA: TGCGCCAGCAGCCACCGACTAGCGCACAACACCGGGGAGCTGTTTTTT. The encoded protein is CASSHRLAHNTGELFF.

This clonotype was found a few times. This rearrangement joins TRBV6-2 or TRBV6-3 to TRBJ2-7; 7 nucleotides align to TRBD1. Germline V gene data show CDR1 as MNHEY and CDR2 as SVGEGT. Unmatched junction bases numbered 3, after V lost 7 bases and J lost 0 bases. The CDR3 extends over 13 amino acids. The DNA of the CDR3 is TGTGCCAGCACCCGGGACAGCTCCTACGAGCAGTACTTC. This translates into CASTRDSSYEQYF.

The sample holds a few counts of this clonotype. The V call is TRBV5-1, the J call TRBJ1-6; 7 nucleotides agree with TRBD1. The CDR3 contains 14 residues. The V and J ends lost 1 base and 8 bases, in that order; junction bases with no gene match: 3. CDR1 is SGHRS and CDR2 is YFSETQ in the germline V gene. This CDR3 is CASSLPGTDSPLHF. CDR3 sequence (DNA): TGCGCCAGCAGCTTGCCCGGGACAGATTCACCCCTCCACTTT.

This clonotype came up once. V gene TRBV12-2 combines with J gene TRBJ2-7. TRBV12-2 is a pseudogene. There are 12 residues in the CDR3. The CDR3 DNA is TGTGCAAGTCGCTTAGAATCCTACGAGCAGTACGTC. This sequence encodes CASRLESYEQYV.

This rearrangement joins TRBV5-1 to TRBJ2-3, with D unclear. V was shortened by 2 bases and J by 3 bases, with 4 bases between the two germline ends. CDR1 is SGHRS and CDR2 is YFSETQ in the germline V gene. The CDR3 consists of 12 residues. The CDR3 protein is CASSFQTDTQYF. CDR3 in DNA: TGCGCCAGCAGCTTCCAAACAGATACGCAGTATTTT.

This clonotype was counted between two and nine times. V usage is TRBV5-5 and J usage is TRBJ1-1, with unresolved D. In germline, CDR1 is SGHKS, CDR2 YYEKEE (reference sequence). V shed 4 bases and J shed 1 base, with 14 bases lying between them. This CDR3 is 15 amino acids long. In DNA form, the CDR3 reads TGTGCCAGCAGCCTCTTACTCGGGAGGAACACTGAAGCTTTCTTT. The encoded protein is CASSLLLGRNTEAFF.

The V gene is TRBV6-2 or TRBV6-3, the J gene TRBJ1-2, with no clear D. V lost 2 bases, J lost 4 bases, and 5 bases lay in between. Germline V gene sequence: CDR1 MNHEY, CDR2 SVGEGT. CDR3 size: 12 residues. CDR3 amino acids: CASSYRLYGYTF. The CDR3, as DNA: TGTGCCAGCAGTTACCGGCTCTATGGCTACACCTTC.

The CDR3 sequence: CASSTQGGNEQFF. The CDR3 nucleotides read TGTGCCAGCAGCACACAGGGGGGGAATGAGCAGTTCTTC. The genes are TRBV7-8 and TRBJ2-1, with a tentative D call TRBD1 (8 bases). Germline CDR1 and CDR2: SGHVS and FQNEAQ. Trimming stripped 5 bases from V and 7 bases from J, with 12 bases between. This CDR3 is built from 13 residues.

V and J are TRBV3-1 and TRBJ1-2; the D gene is possibly TRBD1 (5 bases). Deletions cut 0 bases from V and 0 bases from J, with 11 bases between. The CDR3 extends over 16 amino acids. Per the germline V gene, CDR1 is LGHDT and CDR2 is YNNKEL (reference sequence). CDR3 coding DNA: TGTGCCAGCAGCCAAGATGGGGGACCTACTAACTATGGCTACACCTTC. Amino acids: CASSQDGGPTNYGYTF.

This clonotype has just a few counts. This chain uses TRBV10-3 with TRBJ2-3; TRBD1 is a possible D gene (6 bases). This CDR3 is 14 amino acids long. V was trimmed by 10 bases and J by 2 bases, leaving 16 bases between them. The V gene's germline CDR1 is ENHRY and CDR2 SYGVKD. DNA of the CDR3: TGTGCCACCAAGGGGGACGGTCCCACAGATACGCAGTATTTT. Its translation: CATKGDGPTDTQYF.

This clonotype was detected a few times. This chain connects TRBV20-1 to TRBJ1-6, with a tentative D call TRBD1 (5 bases). The V end lost 0 bases, the J end lost 12 bases, and 21 bases lay between the germline ends. CDR3 size: 16 residues. CDR1 DFQATT and CDR2 SNEGSKA come from the germline V gene (reference sequence). CDR3 sequence (DNA): TGCAGTGCTAGAGAGATCCAGGGCAGTACCCTTGGACCCCTCCACTTT. Translated, it gives CSAREIQGSTLGPLHF.

The sample holds a few counts of this clonotype. The chain couples TRBV25-1 to TRBJ2-7; 10 bases agree with TRBD2. The germline V gene has CDR1 MGHDK and CDR2 SYGVNS. The CDR3 sequence is 16 residues long. Trimming took 1 base from V and 4 from J; bases not matched to a gene: 7. CDR3 coding DNA: TGTGCCAGCAGTGAATTAGCGGGAGGCCTCCTTTACGAGCAGTACTTC. This translates into CASSELAGGLLYEQYF.

This clonotype turned up a few times. This rearrangement joins TRBV25-1 to TRBJ2-6; either TRBD1 or TRBD2 may supply D (5 bases each). Germline CDR1 MGHDK, CDR2 SYGVNS. The CDR3 is 20 amino acids. V was trimmed by 8 bases and J by 2 bases, leaving 28 bases between them. CDR3 sequence reads: CASAGTLGVMTSPGANVLTF. The DNA of the CDR3 is TGTGCCAGCGCCGGGACCTTAGGGGTAATGACGTCTCCTGGGGCCAACGTCCTGACTTTC.

The chain carries TRBV5-1 and TRBJ1-3, with 9 bases aligning to TRBD1. The CDR3 extends over 14 amino acids. With V trimmed by 4 bases and J by 8 bases, 7 bases remained unmatched. The germline V gene encodes CDR1 SGHRS and CDR2 YFSETQ. This CDR3 is CASSRTGQGDTIYF. Written as DNA, the CDR3 is TGCGCCAGCAGCCGGACGGGACAGGGAGACACCATATATTTT.